A selection of T cell receptor beta chains follows, all from one sample in a study of blood T cell repertoires in COVID-19. Method: immunoSEQ multiplex PCR; TCRdb's copy keeps in-frame clones and lacks some. The sample lists 100,000 or so clones, roughly 76% seen once, with around 10% in the top ten. The sequenced material came from peripheral blood. These receptors were collected from a woman aged 65 to 85 with acute or convalescent COVID-19. Each CDR3 is given with its conserved first and last residue. A D gene is named only where the DNA matches it firmly. Part of the rows lack a size; the others show once, few, many or a class for expanded clones.

v_gene	d_gene	j_gene	abundance	CDR3nt	CDR3aa
TRBV5-6	.	TRBJ1-3	few	TGTGCCAGCAGCCTCGGACAGTCTGGAAACACCATATATTTT	CASSLGQSGNTIYF
TRBV4-1	.	TRBJ2-1	.	TGCGCCAGCAGCCAAGAACCAGGAAGAAATGAGCAGTTCTTC	CASSQEPGRNEQFF
TRBV19	.	TRBJ2-4	.	TGTGCCAGTAGCCTACGGACAGAAATAGCCAAAAACATTCAGTACTTC	CASSLRTEIAKNIQYF
TRBV10-3	TRBD1	TRBJ2-3	few	TGTGCCACCATAGGGGGCAGGGGGCTTACAGATACGCAGTATTTT	CATIGGRGLTDTQYF
TRBV6-6	.	TRBJ2-6	once	TGTGCCAGCAGACGACTAGGGGGGACAGCTCCCCTCTCTGGGGCCAACGTCCTGACTTTC	CASRRLGGTAPLSGANVLTF
TRBV28	TRBD2	TRBJ2-5	once	TGTGCCAGCAGTTTACTAGCGGGAGCAACGGAGACCCAGTACTTC	CASSLLAGATETQYF
TRBV13	.	TRBJ2-7	few	TGTGCCAGCAGCTTAGGAACCACTGGCCGGGAGAGGTACGAGCAGTACTTC	CASSLGTTGRERYEQYF
TRBV11-2	.	TRBJ1-1	.	TGTGCCAGCAGCCGACCAGGGATTACTGAAGCTTTCTTT	CASSRPGITEAFF
TRBV9	TRBD1	TRBJ2-3	.	TGTGCCAGCAGCGTAACCGACAGGGGGGGCACAGATACGCAGTATTTT	CASSVTDRGGTDTQYF
TRBV10-3	TRBD1	TRBJ2-7	.	TGTGCCTCCTCCGGGACAGAAACCTACGAGCAGTACTTC	CASSGTETYEQYF
TRBV7-2	TRBD2	TRBJ2-7	.	TGTGCCAGCAGCATAGGACTAGCACCCTACGAGCAGTACTTC	CASSIGLAPYEQYF
TRBV6-5	TRBD1	TRBJ2-5	.	TGTGCCAACCGAATCGGGACAGGGCAAGAGACCCAGTACTTC	CANRIGTGQETQYF
TRBV9	.	TRBJ2-5	.	TGTGCCAGCAGCGTAGATGGGGCGGGGGAGACCCAGTACTTC	CASSVDGAGETQYF
TRBV28	.	TRBJ2-3	.	TGTGCCAGCAGCCCACCGGGGAGCGGGCCGGGGGCAGATACGCAGTATTTT	CASSPPGSGPGADTQYF
TRBV6-5	.	TRBJ1-6	once	TGTGCCAGCAGCCCGGGTTTCGGGATTAATTCACCCCTCCACTTT	CASSPGFGINSPLHF